This T cell receptor beta chain was retrieved from a study of T cell repertoires in cytomegalovirus infection. In this sample, this clonotype turned up a few times. Compared with germline, one end of the junction differs, possibly owing to a read error. MiXCR, applied by TCRdb to the reads, yields one record per CDR3 protein. The sample contains some 180,000 distinct CDR3 sequences, roughly 9% of which appear only once. The source of this sequence is a human donor in good health (CMV status not recorded). Some clones in this sample may be carry-over from other donors' samples. Source material: PBMCs.

In DNA form, the CDR3 reads TGTGCCAGCAGGACGACAGGCTCCCGAGCTTTTTTT. Amino acid sequence: CASRTTGSRAFF. The chain combines TRBV6-2 or TRBV6-3 with TRBJ1-1; D may be TRBD1 (6 bases). The CDR3 sequence is 12 residues long. CDR1 and CDR2 from the germline V gene are MNHEY and SVGEGT.